This T cell receptor (beta chain) was sequenced for a study of response to subunit inactivated influenza vaccine. The CDR3 has 15 amino acids. V was pared by 5 bases and J by 5 bases, with 18 bases between. The V gene's germline CDR1 is SGHTA and CDR2 FQGNSA. Using its own MiXCR run on the RT-PCR reads, TCRdb lists one record per CDR3 protein. The sample consists of 400,000 to 550,000 distinct CDR3 sequences, around 25% of them appearing once. The chain links TRBV7-2 to TRBJ2-5; D possibly corresponds to TRBD1 (6 bases). The starting material was CD4+ T cells sorted from PBMCs, obtained 5 to 6 days after vaccination. This receptor was obtained from a middle-aged man who received an inactivated influenza vaccine. The CDR3 nucleotides are TGTGCCAGCAGCGTACGCCTGGGGGCGCGGGAGACCCAGTACTTC. Translating gives CASSVRLGARETQYF.